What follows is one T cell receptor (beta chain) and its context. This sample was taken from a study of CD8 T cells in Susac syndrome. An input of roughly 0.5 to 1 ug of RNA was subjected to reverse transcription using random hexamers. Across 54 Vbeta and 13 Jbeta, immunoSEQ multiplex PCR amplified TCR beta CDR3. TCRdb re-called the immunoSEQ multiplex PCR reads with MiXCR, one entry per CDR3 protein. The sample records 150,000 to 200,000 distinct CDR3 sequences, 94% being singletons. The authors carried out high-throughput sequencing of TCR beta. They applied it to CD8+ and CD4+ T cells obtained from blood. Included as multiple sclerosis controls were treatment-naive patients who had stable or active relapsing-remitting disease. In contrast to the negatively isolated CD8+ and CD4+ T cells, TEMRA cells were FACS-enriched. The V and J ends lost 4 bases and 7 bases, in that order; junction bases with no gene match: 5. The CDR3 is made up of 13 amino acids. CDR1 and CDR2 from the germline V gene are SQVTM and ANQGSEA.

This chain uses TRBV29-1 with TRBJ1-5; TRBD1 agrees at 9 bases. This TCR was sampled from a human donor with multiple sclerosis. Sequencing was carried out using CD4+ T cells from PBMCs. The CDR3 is CSVGQGDKQPQHF. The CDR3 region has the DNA TGCAGCGTTGGACAGGGGGATAAACAGCCCCAGCATTTT.